This passage covers 20 T cell receptor beta chains from one sample sequenced in a study of T cells after yellow fever vaccination. TCRdb analysed the 5' RACE reads with MiXCR anew, one entry per CDR3 protein. The sample yields roughly 310,000 distinct CDR3 sequences, roughly 8.7% seen once. This material consisted of PBMCs, taken on the day of the first yellow fever vaccination. The receptors originated from a man aged 18 to 29 who received the YFV17D yellow fever vaccine.

The chain has TRBV20-1 and TRBJ2-3, with 9 bases that match TRBD2. Germline V gives CDR1 DFQATT, CDR2 SNEGSKA (reference sequence). The CDR3 runs to 13 residues. Losses at the gene ends were 5 bases for V and 2 bases for J; bases not matched to a gene: 2. The CDR3 sequence: CSAQRGATDTQYF. Here the CDR3 DNA reads TGCAGTGCTCAGCGGGGGGCCACAGATACGCAGTATTTT.

The rearrangement uses TRBV4-3 and TRBJ1-1; D is unclear. Per the germline V gene, CDR1 is LGHNA and CDR2 is YSLEER. The CDR3 runs 15 residues. Trimming left V 0 bases short and J 3 bases short, with 11 bases between. The CDR3 reads CASSQDHSPYTEAFF. The CDR3 nucleotides read TGCGCCAGCAGCCAAGATCATTCTCCCTACACTGAAGCTTTCTTT.

The gene calls are TRBV7-3 and TRBJ1-1; TRBD1 is a possible D gene (5 bases). This CDR3 is built from 18 residues. Germline loops: CDR1 SGHTA, CDR2 FQGTGA. V gave up 5 bases and J gave up 2 bases, with 24 bases separating them. CDR3 in DNA: TGTGCCAGCAGCCCCGGGGTCCTAGGGGTCGAAGAAAACACTGAAGCTTTCTTT. This codes for CASSPGVLGVEENTEAFF.

This clonotype was found a few times. The chain combines TRBV11-2 with TRBJ2-1; D is uncertain. The length of the CDR3 is 13 residues. Trimming cost V 0 bases and J 7 bases, with 7 bases left between them. Germline loops: CDR1 SGHAT, CDR2 FQNNGV. This CDR3 is CASSLDVGNEQFF. The CDR3 nucleotides are TGTGCCAGCAGCTTAGACGTGGGAAATGAGCAGTTCTTC.

The chain combines TRBV5-1 with TRBJ2-5; D gene uncertain. V lost 0 bases and J 3 bases, leaving 9 bases between the germline ends. Germline values: CDR1 SGHRS, CDR2 YFSETQ. CDR3 length equals 14 residues. The CDR3 DNA reads as TGCGCCAGCAGCTTGGGTAGAGCCAAAGAGACCCAGTACTTC. Translation: CASSLGRAKETQYF.

This clonotype was detected only a few times. The rearrangement uses TRBV29-1 and TRBJ1-2; the D is unclear. Germline V gives CDR1 SQVTM, CDR2 ANQGSEA. CDR3 length equals 11 residues. V was cut by 4 bases and J by 8 bases, with 11 bases left in between. In DNA, the CDR3 is TGCAGCGTTGGGACTGCAAGGGGCTACACCTTC. Translating gives CSVGTARGYTF.

The CDR3 here is CASSSENTNQPQHF. In DNA form, the CDR3 reads TGTGCCAGCAGTTCAGAAAATACCAATCAGCCCCAGCATTTT. The chain is built from TRBV12-3 or TRBV12-4 and TRBJ1-5; D not resolved. The V end was cut by 4 bases, the J end by 3 bases, with 10 bases between. This CDR3 contains 14 residues.

The V gene is TRBV29-1, the J gene TRBJ2-3, with D perhaps being TRBD1 or TRBD2 (5 bases each). V was clipped by 5 bases and J by 0 bases, with 9 bases between them. CDR1 and CDR2 (germline): SQVTM, ANQGSEA. The CDR3 runs 13 residues. CDR3 sequence (DNA): TGCAGCGTTACCCGGGACAGCACAGATACGCAGTATTTT. Its protein product is CSVTRDSTDTQYF.

V and J are TRBV6-1 and TRBJ1-2; possible D gene TRBD1, 6 bases. Germline V gene sequence: CDR1 MNHNS, CDR2 SASEGT. This CDR3 has 14 amino acids. Deletions cut 3 bases from V and 8 bases from J, with 16 bases between. The CDR3: CASSEGRGQVGYTF. DNA for the CDR3: TGTGCCAGCAGTGAGGGCAGGGGTCAAGTGGGCTACACCTTC.

This clonotype was observed a handful of times. This sequence joins TRBV6-5 and TRBJ2-5, with D possibly being TRBD2 (5 bases). The germline V gene has CDR1 MNHEY and CDR2 SVGAGI. This CDR3 comprises 15 residues. V lost 2 bases to trimming and J lost 5 bases, with 15 bases between them. The CDR3 region has the DNA TGTGCCAGCAGTTACGGAGTCGGGGTCGGGGAGACCCAGTACTTC. Amino acid sequence: CASSYGVGVGETQYF.

This clonotype turned up a few times. J is TRBJ2-1 and V is TRBV2; no reliable D call. The CDR3 has 16 residues. With 7 bases removed from V and 0 bases from J, the gap between germline ends came to 16 bases. The germline CDR1 and CDR2 sequences are SNHLY and FYNNEI. As DNA, the CDR3 is TGTGCCAGCATTGTGATAATGCTGAGCTCCTACAATGAGCAGTTCTTC. It specifies CASIVIMLSSYNEQFF.

This clonotype occurred a few times. This chain joins TRBV19 and TRBJ2-2; 8 positions agree with TRBD1. After removal of 10 bases from V and 8 bases from J, the junction contained 18 bases not matched to a gene. The germline CDR1 and CDR2 sequences are LNHDA and SQIVND (reference sequence). The CDR3 sequence is 16 residues long. CDR3: CATPSHSTGESGELFF. The CDR3 nucleotides are TGTGCCACCCCGTCCCATTCGACAGGGGAGAGTGGGGAGCTGTTTTTT.

The V and J genes are TRBV5-1 and TRBJ1-4, with D possibly being TRBD1 (6 bases). V lost 4 bases and J lost 8, with 15 bases in between. This CDR3 spans 14 amino acids. CDR1 and CDR2 from the germline V gene are SGHRS and YFSETQ. The CDR3 bases are TGCGCCAGCAGCCTTGGGACAATCGGAGAAAAACTGTTTTTT. Residues: CASSLGTIGEKLFF.

The chain carries TRBV11-1 and TRBJ2-1; 9 nucleotides agree with TRBD1. V gave up 5 bases and J gave up 3 bases; unmatched junction bases: 5. From germline, CDR1 is SGHAT and CDR2 FQDESV (reference sequence). CDR3 size: 15 residues. The CDR3 sequence is CASSTDRGSYNEQFF. The CDR3, as DNA: TGTGCCAGCAGCACCGACAGGGGGAGCTACAATGAGCAGTTCTTC.

This clonotype was seen at least ten times. The J gene is TRBJ2-2, the V gene TRBV5-6, with D tentatively TRBD2 (5 bases). CDR3 length equals 16 residues. V dropped 6 bases and J dropped 0 bases, with 15 bases sitting between them. Germline lookup yields CDR1 SGHDT and CDR2 YYEEEE. The CDR3 sequence is CASTPRLAPNTGELFF. The CDR3 DNA reads as TGTGCCAGCACCCCTCGGCTAGCACCGAACACCGGGGAGCTGTTTTTT.

The V gene is TRBV4-2, the J gene TRBJ1-6; no definite D call. The CDR3 is made up of 16 amino acids. Per the germline V gene, CDR1 is LGHNA and CDR2 is YNFKEQ. V lost 2 bases to trimming and J lost 0 bases, with 8 bases between them. In nucleotides, the CDR3 is TGTGCCAGCAGCCAAAACCTCAACTCCTATAATTCACCCCTCCACTTT. Translated, it gives CASSQNLNSYNSPLHF.

The gene calls are TRBV7-6 and TRBJ2-5, with a weak D call TRBD2 (6 bases). CDR3 length: 14 amino acids. V lost 3 bases and J lost 3, with 11 bases in between. Germline lookup yields CDR1 SGHVS and CDR2 FNYEAQ. The CDR3 sequence is CASSFTGGEETQYF. CDR3 nucleotides: TGTGCCAGCAGCTTCACAGGAGGGGAAGAGACCCAGTACTTC.

There are a few counts of this clonotype. The chain has TRBV9 and TRBJ2-5, with 7 bases lining up with TRBD2. In germline, CDR1 is SGDLS, CDR2 YYNGEE. The CDR3 covers 13 residues. The V and J ends lost 1 base and 5 bases, in that order; junction bases with no gene match: 2. The CDR3 DNA is TGTGCCAGCAGCGTATGGGGAGGGGAGACCCAGTACTTC. Its protein is CASSVWGGETQYF.

This clonotype was seen ten or more times. This chain uses TRBV4-1 with TRBJ2-3; TRBD1 agrees at 8 bases. J gave up 4 bases and V 2 bases, and 8 bases lay outside the gene matches. CDR3 size: 16 residues. Germline V gives CDR1 MGHRA, CDR2 YSYEKL. Written as DNA, the CDR3 is TGCGCCAGCAGCCAACGAGACAGGGGATCAGCAGATACGCAGTATTTT. This encodes CASSQRDRGSADTQYF.

This rearrangement joins TRBV5-5 to TRBJ1-3; 10 bases agree with TRBD1. V was pared by 3 bases and J by 0 bases, with 6 bases of the junction left unmatched. The CDR3 contains 17 residues. Germline V lookup: CDR1 SGHKS, CDR2 YYEKEE (reference sequence). CDR3 DNA sequence: TGTGCCAGCAGCTCCGTCGGGGACAGGGGCTCTGGAAACACCATATATTTT. This encodes CASSSVGDRGSGNTIYF.